One T cell receptor (beta chain) is described in this entry. The data belong to a study of blood T cell repertoires in COVID-19. In the study overall: There were acute and convalescent COVID-19 samples, and they came from the United States, Italy and Spain. Nucleic acid was either cDNA or gDNA, and it came from T cells, B-cell-depleted T cells, or PBMCs.

In the original processing: How many nucleated cells were present was estimated from reference gene primer amplification. Measured with immunoSEQ multiplex PCR; TCRdb has only the in-frame clones, and not every one. The DNA was the basis for D and trimming; V, J and clone size are from that table. The repertoire includes about 240,000 clones, approximately 85% of them detected once, and roughly an eighth sits in the top ten. Germline V gives CDR1 MDHEN, CDR2 SYDVKM. This CDR3 spans 15 amino acids. With V trimmed by 6 bases and J by 5 bases, 12 bases remained unmatched. This chain connects TRBV28 to TRBJ1-1; TRBD1 matches 7 bases. The receptor was isolated from an elderly man with acute or convalescent COVID-19. The sample consisted of peripheral blood. CDR3 DNA: TGTGCCAGCAGGTTGTCAGGGGGTGTGCCGACTGAAGCTTTCTTT. Protein product: CASRLSGGVPTEAFF.